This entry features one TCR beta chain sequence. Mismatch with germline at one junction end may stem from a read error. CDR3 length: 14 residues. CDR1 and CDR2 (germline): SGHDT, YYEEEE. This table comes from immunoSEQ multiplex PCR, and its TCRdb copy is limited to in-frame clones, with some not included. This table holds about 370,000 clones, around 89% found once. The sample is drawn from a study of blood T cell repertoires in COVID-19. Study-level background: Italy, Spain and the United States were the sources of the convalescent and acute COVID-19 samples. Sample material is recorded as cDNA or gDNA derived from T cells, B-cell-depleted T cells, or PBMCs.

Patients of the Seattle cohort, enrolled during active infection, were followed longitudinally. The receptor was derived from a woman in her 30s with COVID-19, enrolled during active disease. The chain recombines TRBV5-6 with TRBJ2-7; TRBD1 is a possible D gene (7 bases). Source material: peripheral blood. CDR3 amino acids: CASSLGLVGDREDF. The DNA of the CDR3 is TGTGCCAGCAGCTTGGGTCTCGTTGGAGACAGGGAGGACTTC.